Listed here are 20 T cell receptor beta chains from one sample, sequenced in a study of blood T cell repertoires in COVID-19. Assay: immunoSEQ multiplex PCR; the TCRdb copy retains only in-frame clones and omits some. This table holds 70,000 to 85,000 clones, approximately 80% found once. The sample comprised peripheral blood. The receptors shown here come from an elderly woman with acute or convalescent COVID-19.

J is TRBJ1-2 and V is TRBV10-3; 10 bases match TRBD1. Germline lookup yields CDR1 ENHRY and CDR2 SYGVKD. This CDR3 has 14 amino acids. J gave up 5 bases and V 6 bases, and 6 bases lay outside the gene matches. CDR3 amino acids: CAIRGTGEGYGYTF. The CDR3 DNA sequence: TGTGCCATCAGAGGGACAGGGGAGGGATATGGCTACACCTTC.

The rearrangement links TRBV7-8 to TRBJ1-5, with 7 positions matching TRBD1. The CDR3 runs 14 residues. CDR1 and CDR2 from the germline V gene are SGHVS and FQNEAQ. Losses at the gene ends were 5 bases for V and 2 bases for J; bases not matched to a gene: 3. The CDR3 protein is CASSPRGGNQPQHF. The CDR3 nucleotides are TGTGCCAGCAGCCCCAGGGGGGGCAATCAGCCCCAGCATTTT.

The chain joins TRBV6-6 to TRBJ1-1; TRBD1 agrees at 7 bases. The CDR3 has 12 residues. J was trimmed by 9 bases and V by 6 bases; bases with no gene match: 7. Germline V lookup: CDR1 MNHNY, CDR2 SVGAGI (reference sequence). CDR3 loop: CASRPTGFQAFF. The CDR3 DNA follows: TGTGCCAGCAGGCCGACAGGGTTTCAAGCTTTCTTT.

This clone was seen a handful of times. The V call is TRBV19, the J call TRBJ1-3; D uncertain. Germline CDR1 reads LNHDA; CDR2 reads SQIVND (reference sequence). This CDR3 spans 13 amino acids. With 5 bases removed from V and 1 base from J, the gap between germline ends came to 6 bases. CDR3 DNA: TGTGCCAGTAGTCAATTGTCTGGAAACACCATATATTTT. Its translation: CASSQLSGNTIYF.

The chain joins TRBV10-2 to TRBJ2-2, with D perhaps TRBD1 (6 bases). The germline gives CDR1 WSHSY, CDR2 SAAADI. This CDR3 spans 13 amino acids. The V end lost 6 bases, the J end lost 7 bases, and 12 bases lay between the germline ends. DNA of the CDR3: TGCGCCAGCAGGGAACAGGGAATCGGGGAGCTGTTTTTT. This gives the protein CASREQGIGELFF.

This clone was observed a few times. The chain carries TRBV11-2 and TRBJ1-2; a possible D gene is TRBD1 (6 bases). Germline V gene sequence: CDR1 SGHAT, CDR2 FQNNGV. The length of the CDR3 is 15 residues. V shed 5 bases and J shed 4 bases, with 17 bases lying between them. CDR3 in amino acids: CASSPLQGGGYGYTF. CDR3 in DNA: TGTGCCAGCAGCCCCCTACAGGGCGGCGGCTATGGCTACACCTTC.

The V gene is TRBV20-1, the J gene TRBJ2-7, with 8 nucleotides matching TRBD2. The germline V gene encodes CDR1 DFQATT and CDR2 SNEGSKA (reference sequence). After removal of 3 bases from V and 7 bases from J, the junction contained 14 bases not matched to a gene. This CDR3 contains 15 residues. The DNA of the CDR3 is TGCAGTGCTAGTCTTCACCCGGGGGGGCTAGGTGAGCAGTACTTC. Translated, it gives CSASLHPGGLGEQYF.

The chain is built from TRBV6-5 and TRBJ2-1; perhaps TRBD2 as D (6 bases). Germline CDR1 MNHEY, CDR2 SVGAGI. Between the trimmed V and J ends, which lost 8 bases and 8 bases, there was a span of 10 bases. This CDR3 region has 11 residues. The CDR3 bases are TGTGCCAGCCAGGGACTTCATGAGCAGTTCTTC. Amino acids: CASQGLHEQFF.

This sequence joins TRBV5-1 and TRBJ2-7, with D unresolved. The CDR3 is made up of 13 amino acids. V was trimmed by 2 bases and J by 2 bases, leaving 8 bases between them. Germline assignment: CDR1 SGHRS and CDR2 YFSETQ. In DNA, the CDR3 is TGCGCCAGCAGCTTACCAGAAACCTACGAGCAGTACTTC. It is translated as CASSLPETYEQYF. Together with reference TRBV5-1 and TRBJ2-7, the CDR3 gives the full variable domain: KAGVTQTPRYLIKTRGQQVTLSCSPISGHRSVSWYQQTPGQGLQFLFEYFSETQRNKGNFPGRFSGRQFSNSRSEMNVSTLELGDSALYLCASSLPETYEQYFGPGTRLTVT.

V usage is TRBV13 and J usage is TRBJ1-2; D might be TRBD1 (6 bases). Germline V lookup: CDR1 PRHDT, CDR2 FYEKMQ (reference sequence). The CDR3 has 15 residues. V gave up 5 bases and J gave up 1 base, with 14 bases separating them. The CDR3 region is CASSRQEISNYGYTF. CDR3 coding DNA: TGTGCCAGCAGCCGACAGGAGATAAGTAACTATGGCTACACCTTC.

The V call is TRBV6-6, the J call TRBJ2-7, with D possibly being TRBD1 (5 bases). From germline, CDR1 is MNHNY and CDR2 SVGAGI (reference sequence). The length of the CDR3 is 16 residues. V was shortened by 0 bases and J by 3 bases, with 15 bases between the two germline ends. Here the CDR3 reads CASSYSTGRAVYEQYF. CDR3 in DNA: TGTGCCAGCAGTTACTCCACCGGCAGGGCGGTCTACGAGCAGTACTTC.

The chain combines TRBV19 with TRBJ2-3, with 14 bases matching TRBD2. The CDR3 consists of 16 residues. Germline-derived CDR1 and CDR2 are LNHDA and SQIVND (reference sequence). J was trimmed by 5 bases and V by 1 base; bases with no gene match: 2. The CDR3 nucleotides are TGTGCCAGTAGTATAGGACTAGCGGGGGGGCAAGATACGCAGTATTTT. It codes for CASSIGLAGGQDTQYF.

In its sample, this clone was seen once. The V call is TRBV10-3, the J call TRBJ2-1; TRBD2 matches at 10 bases. Trimming cost V 2 bases and J 3 bases; bases outside gene matches: 1. The CDR3 contains 15 residues. The germline V gene encodes CDR1 ENHRY and CDR2 SYGVKD. The CDR3 coding sequence is TGTGCCATCAGTGAGACTAGCGGGGTCTACAATGAGCAGTTCTTC. Translation: CAISETSGVYNEQFF.

The chain employs TRBV6-2 or TRBV6-3 and TRBJ2-5, with TRBD1 as a possible D gene (5 bases). V lost 4 bases and J lost 3, with 15 bases in between. Germline V gene data show CDR1 as MNHEY and CDR2 as SVGEGT. The CDR3 covers 15 residues. Here the CDR3 reads CASSFRPGSEETQYF. CDR3 coding DNA: TGTGCCAGCAGTTTCCGTCCAGGGTCGGAAGAGACCCAGTACTTC.

The chain is built from TRBV28 and TRBJ1-2; D might be TRBD1 (6 bases). This CDR3 is 14 amino acids long. V was pared by 5 bases and J by 2 bases, with 12 bases between. The V gene's germline CDR1 is MDHEN and CDR2 SYDVKM. The CDR3 region has the DNA TGTGCCAGCAGTCCGCCACAGGGCAACTATGGCTACACCTTC. The encoded protein is CASSPPQGNYGYTF.

The chain has TRBV19 and TRBJ1-4; 7 positions match TRBD1. The CDR3 spans 13 residues. Germline lookup yields CDR1 LNHDA and CDR2 SQIVND (reference sequence). V shed 8 bases, J shed 6 bases, and the junction held 6 bases outside the gene matches. The CDR3 sequence: CASSDRLYEKLFF. In nucleotides, the CDR3 is TGTGCCAGTTCGGACAGGCTTTATGAAAAACTGTTTTTT.

This sequence joins TRBV5-4 and TRBJ2-7, with D perhaps matching TRBD1 (6 bases). The CDR3 has 16 amino acids. The V and J ends lost 1 base and 5 bases respectively, with 19 bases between them. Germline values: CDR1 SGHNT, CDR2 YYREEE (reference sequence). In nucleotides, the CDR3 is TGTGCCAGCAGCTTGAGGTCGGTGGGACAAGAAAACGAGCAGTACTTC. Its translation is CASSLRSVGQENEQYF. Using reference TRBV5-4 and TRBJ2-7 for the parts outside the CDR3, the full variable domain is ETGVTQSPTHLIKTRGQQVTLRCSSQSGHNTVSWYQQALGQGPQFIFQYYREEENGRGNFPPRFSGLQFPNYSSELNVNALELDDSALYLCASSLRSVGQENEQYFGPGTRLTVT.

This clone was counted a few times. The chain carries TRBV7-2 and TRBJ2-2; D might be TRBD2 (7 bases). The germline V gene has CDR1 SGHTA and CDR2 FQGNSA. The CDR3 is 17 residues long. V shed 4 bases and J shed 0 bases, with 15 bases lying between them. The CDR3 loop reads CASSSTGGGPNTGELFF. Written as DNA, the CDR3 is TGTGCCAGCAGCTCCACTGGCGGGGGCCCGAACACCGGGGAGCTGTTTTTT.

This chain connects TRBV6-4 to TRBJ2-3; 11 bases match TRBD2. The CDR3 loop spans 13 amino acids. Germline CDR1 reads MRHNA; CDR2 reads SNTAGT. The CDR3 sequence: CASGGATTDTQYF. The CDR3 DNA sequence: TGTGCTAGCGGGGGGGCGACCACAGATACGCAGTATTTT.

The V and J genes are TRBV5-6 and TRBJ1-3, with 9 positions matching TRBD1. Trimming took 1 base from V and 3 from J; bases not matched to a gene: 2. The germline V gene encodes CDR1 SGHDT and CDR2 YYEEEE. The CDR3 has 15 amino acids. The DNA of the CDR3 is TGTGCCAGCAGCTTGACAGGGGGCTTTGGAAACACCATATATTTT. Amino acid sequence: CASSLTGGFGNTIYF.